This T cell receptor (beta chain) was found in a study of shared clonotypes between healthy human individuals. The CDR3 length is 18 residues. Trimming shortened V by 5 bases and J by 0 bases, and 19 bases separated the two germline ends. Germline V lookup: CDR1 MDHEN, CDR2 SYDVKM. This table comes from immunoSEQ multiplex PCR, and its TCRdb copy is limited to in-frame clones, with some not included. This sample has about 2.4 million clones; over 85% occur once, and the top ten carry 0.36%. Sequencing used naive CD4+ T cells from PBMCs. The subset here: CD45RA+ positively selected. The receptor comes from a man younger than 35 in good health. Some clones in this sample may be carry-over from other donors' samples. V and J are TRBV28 and TRBJ2-2, with D possibly TRBD1 on 5 matching bases. CDR3 amino acids: CASSPWKLTDSNTGELFF. The CDR3 DNA sequence: TGTGCCAGCAGTCCCTGGAAGCTGACAGACTCGAACACCGGGGAGCTGTTTTTT.